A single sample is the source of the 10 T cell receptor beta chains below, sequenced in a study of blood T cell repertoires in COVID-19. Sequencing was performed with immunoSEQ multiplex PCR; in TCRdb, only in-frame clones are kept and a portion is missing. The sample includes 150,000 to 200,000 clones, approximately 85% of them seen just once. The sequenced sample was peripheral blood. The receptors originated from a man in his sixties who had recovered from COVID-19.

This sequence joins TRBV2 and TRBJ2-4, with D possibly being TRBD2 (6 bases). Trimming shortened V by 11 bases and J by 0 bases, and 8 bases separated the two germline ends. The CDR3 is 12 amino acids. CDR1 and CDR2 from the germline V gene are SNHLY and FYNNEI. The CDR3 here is CAGGLAKNIQYF. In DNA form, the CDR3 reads TGTGCCGGGGGACTAGCCAAAAACATTCAGTACTTC.

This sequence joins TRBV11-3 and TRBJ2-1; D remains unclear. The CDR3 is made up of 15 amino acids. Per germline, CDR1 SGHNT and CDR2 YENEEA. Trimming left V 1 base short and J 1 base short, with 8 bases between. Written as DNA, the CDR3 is TGTGCCAGCAGCTTAGGGGCAAGTTCCTACAATGAGCAGTTCTTC. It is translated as CASSLGASSYNEQFF.

The CDR3 here is CASSVGTLSSGNTIYF. The CDR3 nucleotides read TGTGCCAGCAGCGTGGGGACATTAAGCTCTGGAAACACCATATATTTT. The J gene is TRBJ1-3, the V gene TRBV9; TRBD1 might be the D (6 bases). V was trimmed by 2 bases and J by 0 bases, leaving 12 bases between them. CDR1 SGDLS and CDR2 YYNGEE come from the germline V gene. The CDR3 covers 16 residues.

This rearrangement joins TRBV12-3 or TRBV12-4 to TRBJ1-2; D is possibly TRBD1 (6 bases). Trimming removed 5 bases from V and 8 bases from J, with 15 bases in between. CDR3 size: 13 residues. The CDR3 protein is CASSLQGFKGYTF. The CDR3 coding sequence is TGTGCCAGCAGTCTGCAGGGGTTTAAGGGCTACACCTTC.

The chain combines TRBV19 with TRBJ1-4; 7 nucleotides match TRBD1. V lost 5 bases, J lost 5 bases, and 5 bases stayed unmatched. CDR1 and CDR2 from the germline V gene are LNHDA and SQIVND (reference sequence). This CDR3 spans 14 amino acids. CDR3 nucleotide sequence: TGTGCCAGTAGTCTACGACAGGGAAATGAAAAACTGTTTTTT. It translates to CASSLRQGNEKLFF.

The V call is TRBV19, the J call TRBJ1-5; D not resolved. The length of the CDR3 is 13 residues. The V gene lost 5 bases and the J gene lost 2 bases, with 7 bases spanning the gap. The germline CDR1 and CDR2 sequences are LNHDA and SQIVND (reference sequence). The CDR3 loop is CASSQIGNQPQHF. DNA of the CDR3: TGTGCCAGTAGTCAGATTGGCAATCAGCCCCAGCATTTT.

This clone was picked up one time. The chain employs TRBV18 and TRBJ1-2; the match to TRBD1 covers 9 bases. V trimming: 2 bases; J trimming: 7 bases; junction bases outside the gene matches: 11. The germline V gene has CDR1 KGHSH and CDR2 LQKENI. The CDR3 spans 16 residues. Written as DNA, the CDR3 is TGTGCCAGCTCACCAACCGATGGACAGGGGAGGGGTGGCTACACCTTC. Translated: CASSPTDGQGRGGYTF.

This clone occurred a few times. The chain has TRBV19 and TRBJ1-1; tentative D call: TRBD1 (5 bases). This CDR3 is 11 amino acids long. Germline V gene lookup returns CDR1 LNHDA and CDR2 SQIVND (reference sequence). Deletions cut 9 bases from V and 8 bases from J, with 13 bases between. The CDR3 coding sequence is TGTGCCAGCAGCTCAGGGTTAGAAGCTTTCTTT. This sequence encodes CASSSGLEAFF.

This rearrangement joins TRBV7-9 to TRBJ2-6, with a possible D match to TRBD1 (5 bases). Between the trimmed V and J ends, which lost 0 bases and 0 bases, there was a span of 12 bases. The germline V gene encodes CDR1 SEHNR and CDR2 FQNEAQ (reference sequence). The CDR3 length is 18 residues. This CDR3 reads CASSLAPLGLSGANVLTF. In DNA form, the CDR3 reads TGTGCCAGCAGCTTAGCCCCCCTGGGGCTCTCTGGGGCCAACGTCCTGACTTTC.

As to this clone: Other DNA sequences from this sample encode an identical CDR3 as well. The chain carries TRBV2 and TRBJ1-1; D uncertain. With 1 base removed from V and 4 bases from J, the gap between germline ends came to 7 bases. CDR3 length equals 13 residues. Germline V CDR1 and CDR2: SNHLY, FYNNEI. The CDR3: CASSEGARTEAFF. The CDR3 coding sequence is TGTGCCAGCAGTGAAGGGGCTCGCACTGAAGCTTTCTTT.